This T cell receptor beta chain was identified during a study of blood T cell repertoires in COVID-19. CDR3 length: 13 residues. The germline gives CDR1 SQVTM, CDR2 ANQGSEA. Trimming removed 5 bases from V and 4 bases from J; junction bases left unmatched: 6. This clone has more than one count but fewer than ten. The protocol was immunoSEQ multiplex PCR, while the TCRdb copy is restricted to in-frame clones and leaves out a portion. This sample yields approximately 140,000 clones, of which 70% to 90% are seen a single time; 6.5% to 9.5% belongs to the top ten. The chain has TRBV29-1 and TRBJ1-2; 8 bases are shared with TRBD1. The sample consisted of peripheral blood. This TCR came from a woman aged 55-70 years with COVID-19, enrolled during active disease. The CDR3 loop reads CSVRDRGLYGYTF. Here the CDR3 DNA reads TGCAGCGTTAGAGACAGGGGTCTCTATGGCTACACCTTC.